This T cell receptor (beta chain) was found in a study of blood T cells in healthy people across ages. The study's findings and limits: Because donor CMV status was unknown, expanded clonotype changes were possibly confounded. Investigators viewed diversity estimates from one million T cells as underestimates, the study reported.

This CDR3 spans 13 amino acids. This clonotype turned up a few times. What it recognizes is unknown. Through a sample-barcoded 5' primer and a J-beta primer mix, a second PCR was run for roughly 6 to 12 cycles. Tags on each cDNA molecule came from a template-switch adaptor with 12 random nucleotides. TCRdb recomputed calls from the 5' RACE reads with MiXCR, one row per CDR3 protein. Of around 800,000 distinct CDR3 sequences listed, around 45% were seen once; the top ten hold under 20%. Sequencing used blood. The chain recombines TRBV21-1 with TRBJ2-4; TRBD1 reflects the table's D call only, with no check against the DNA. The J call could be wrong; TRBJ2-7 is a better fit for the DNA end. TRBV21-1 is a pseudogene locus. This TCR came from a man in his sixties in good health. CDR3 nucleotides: TGTGCCAGCAGCAAAGGGGGCAGCTACGAGCAGTACTTC. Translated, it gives CASSKGGSYEQYF.